A single TCR beta chain is shown here with its context. The antigen this receptor binds is unknown. The input lacks base qualities; no much larger clone sits a single base away. For CDR1 and CDR2, the germline V gene lists SGDLS and YYNGEE. The V end gives up 6 bases and the J end 2 bases, leaving 9 bases in the junction not matched to a gene. The CDR3 goes from the cysteine to the phenylalanine over 15 residues. The kept DNA is CDR3 alone, 45 bases in frame from the first base. The data are from a study of blood T cell repertoires in COVID-19 (TCRdb year 2020). Broadly, across the study: Samples from collaborators originated in the United States, Italy and Spain and spanned both the acute and convalescent phases of COVID-19. The prospective study material was composed of cDNA or gDNA derived from T cells, B-cell-depleted T cells, or PBMCs. The dataset comprised deeply sampled blood TCRbeta repertoires from subjects exposed to, actively infected with, or recovered from COVID-19. The repertoires were made available in a free public database intended to serve as a resource for research on the immune response to SARS-CoV-2. The samples were drawn from the first 160 participants of the ongoing ImmuneRACE study and from more than 1,000 subjects provided by 6 global collaborators. Sample metadata almost always included a de-identified subject ID, COVID-19 status, age in years and sex. Where available, HLA class I and class II types were obtained from metadata supplied by the sample provider rather than from assay-based typing.

Samples from volunteer blood donors who had recovered from COVID-19 were contributed by a second Seattle source. Whole blood was collected in K2EDTA tubes by collaborating institutions according to the institutions' own protocols. For TCRbeta analysis, collaborator samples were shipped as frozen whole blood, as isolated PBMCs, or as DNA extracted from either sample type. Beyond this particular receptor, the publication reports: The quantity of clinical and demographic metadata differed by source and by participant and was supplied without curation.

TCRbeta CDR3 regions were amplified from genomic DNA using the immunoSEQ Assay, a bias-controlled multiplex PCR. From the authors' description of their analysis: The number of nucleated cells in each sample was estimated by amplification of reference gene primers within the assay. To quantify the absolute abundance of each unique TCRbeta CDR3 rearrangement, sequence reads were collapsed and filtered. Productive Simpson clonality was computed per sample as the square root of Simpson's diversity index over productive rearrangements. TCRdb's version of the immuneACCESS table is confined to in-frame rearrangements and falls short of the full clone set. An unresolved V gene accounts for under half of the shortfall where checked; the remainder is of unknown origin. V, J and clone size reflect that table, while D and trimming were determined from the DNA. A total of fewer than 150,000 clones appear in this sample, about 86% of them only once. About 17% of the sample is taken by the ten largest.

Sequences were obtained from peripheral blood. This clonotype was sampled from a woman in her forties or fifties who had recovered from COVID-19. This chain joins TRBV9 to TRBJ2-3, with 7 bases matching TRBD2. The CDR3 reads as follows: CASTGAGRATDTQYF. The nucleotide sequence reads as follows: TGTGCCAGCACCGGAGCGGGGCGAGCCACAGATACGCAGTATTTT. With the portions outside the CDR3 filled from the reference TRBV9 and TRBJ2-3 genes, the complete variable region becomes DSGVTQTPKHLITATGQRVTLRCSPRSGDLSVYWYQQSLDQGLQFLIQYYNGEERAKGNILERFSAQQFPDLHSELNLSSLELGDSALYFCASTGAGRATDTQYFGPGTRLTVL.